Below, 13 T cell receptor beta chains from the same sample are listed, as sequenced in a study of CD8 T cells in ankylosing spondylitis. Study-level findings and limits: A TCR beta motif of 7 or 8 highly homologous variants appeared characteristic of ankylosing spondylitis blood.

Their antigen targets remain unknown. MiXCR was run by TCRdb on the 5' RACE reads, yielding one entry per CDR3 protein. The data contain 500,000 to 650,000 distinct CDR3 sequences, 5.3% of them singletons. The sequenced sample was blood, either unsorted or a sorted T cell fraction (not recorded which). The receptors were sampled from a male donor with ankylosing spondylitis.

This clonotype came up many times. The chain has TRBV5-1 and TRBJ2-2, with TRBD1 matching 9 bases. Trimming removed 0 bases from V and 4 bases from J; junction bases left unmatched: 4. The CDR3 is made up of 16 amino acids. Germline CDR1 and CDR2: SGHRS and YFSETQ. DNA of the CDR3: TGCGCCAGCAGCTTGGGGGGACAGGGATCCACCGGGGAGCTGTTTTTT. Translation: CASSLGGQGSTGELFF. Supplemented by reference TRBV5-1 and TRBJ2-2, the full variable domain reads KAGVTQTPRYLIKTRGQQVTLSCSPISGHRSVSWYQQTPGQGLQFLFEYFSETQRNKGNFPGRFSGRQFSNSRSEMNVSTLELGDSALYLCASSLGGQGSTGELFFGEGSRLTVL.

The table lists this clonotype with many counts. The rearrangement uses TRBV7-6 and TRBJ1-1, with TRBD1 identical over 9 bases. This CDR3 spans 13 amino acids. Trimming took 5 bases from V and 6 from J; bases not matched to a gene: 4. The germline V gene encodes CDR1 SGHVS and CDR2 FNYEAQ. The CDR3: CASSVQGAAEAFF. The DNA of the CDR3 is TGTGCCAGCAGCGTACAGGGGGCGGCTGAAGCTTTCTTT.

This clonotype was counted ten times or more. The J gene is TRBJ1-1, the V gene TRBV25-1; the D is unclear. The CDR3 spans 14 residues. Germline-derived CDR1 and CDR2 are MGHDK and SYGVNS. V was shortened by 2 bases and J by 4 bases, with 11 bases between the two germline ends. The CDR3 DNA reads TGTGCCAGCAGTGAAAGGGAGCCGATCACTGAAGCTTTCTTT. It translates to CASSEREPITEAFF.

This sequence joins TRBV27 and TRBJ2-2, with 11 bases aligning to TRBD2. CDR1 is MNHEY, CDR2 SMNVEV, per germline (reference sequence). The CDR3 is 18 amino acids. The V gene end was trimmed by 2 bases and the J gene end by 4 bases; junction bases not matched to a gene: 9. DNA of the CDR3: TGTGCCAGCAGTTTACGTCCTAGCGGGAGGCTGAGCACCGGGGAGCTGTTTTTT. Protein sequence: CASSLRPSGRLSTGELFF.

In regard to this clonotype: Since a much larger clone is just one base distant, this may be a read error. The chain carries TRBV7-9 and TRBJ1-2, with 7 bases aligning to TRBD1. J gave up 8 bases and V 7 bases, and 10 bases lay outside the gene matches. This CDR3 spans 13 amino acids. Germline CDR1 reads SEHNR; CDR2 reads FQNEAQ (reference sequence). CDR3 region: CASTHNTGVGYTF. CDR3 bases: TGTGCCAGCACCCACAATACAGGGGTCGGCTACACCTTC.

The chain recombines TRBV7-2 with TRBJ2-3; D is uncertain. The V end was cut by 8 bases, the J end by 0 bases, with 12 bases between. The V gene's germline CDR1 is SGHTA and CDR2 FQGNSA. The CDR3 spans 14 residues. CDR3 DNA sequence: TGTGCCAGCTTCCGGGCGTCGAGCACAGATACGCAGTATTTT. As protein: CASFRASSTDTQYF.

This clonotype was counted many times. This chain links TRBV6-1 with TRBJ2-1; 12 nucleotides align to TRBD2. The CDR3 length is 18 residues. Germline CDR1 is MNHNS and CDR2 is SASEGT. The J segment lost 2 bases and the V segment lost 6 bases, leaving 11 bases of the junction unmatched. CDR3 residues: CASSLRGGLAGAYNEQFF. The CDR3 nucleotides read TGTGCCAGCAGCCTCCGGGGGGGACTAGCGGGTGCCTACAATGAGCAGTTCTTC.

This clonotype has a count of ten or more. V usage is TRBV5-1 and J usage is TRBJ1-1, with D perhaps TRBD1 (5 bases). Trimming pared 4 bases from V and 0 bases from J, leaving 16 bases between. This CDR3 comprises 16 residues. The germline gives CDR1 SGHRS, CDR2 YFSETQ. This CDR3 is CASSGAGGALNTEAFF. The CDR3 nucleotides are TGCGCCAGCAGCGGGGCGGGAGGGGCCCTGAACACTGAAGCTTTCTTT.

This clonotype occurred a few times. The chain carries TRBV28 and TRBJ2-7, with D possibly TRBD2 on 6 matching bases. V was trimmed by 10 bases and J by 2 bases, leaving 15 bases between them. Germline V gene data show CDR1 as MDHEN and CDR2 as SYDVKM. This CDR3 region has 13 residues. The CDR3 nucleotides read TGTGCCACCCGGAGGGAGTTTACCTACGAGCAGTACTTC. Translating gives CATRREFTYEQYF.

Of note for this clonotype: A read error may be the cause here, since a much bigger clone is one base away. The CDR3: CVITPHGGNTEAFF. The DNA of the CDR3 is TGTGTCATCACCCCCCACGGCGGGAACACTGAAGCTTTCTTT. V and J are TRBV10-3 and TRBJ1-1; D call uncertain. The CDR3 spans 14 residues. In germline, CDR1 is ENHRY, CDR2 SYGVKD.

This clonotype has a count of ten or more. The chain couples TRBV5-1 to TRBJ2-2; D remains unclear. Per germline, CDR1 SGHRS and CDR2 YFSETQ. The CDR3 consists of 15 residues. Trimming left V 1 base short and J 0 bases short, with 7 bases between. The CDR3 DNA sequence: TGCGCCAGCAGCTTGATGGGCACGAACACCGGGGAGCTGTTTTTT. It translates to CASSLMGTNTGELFF.

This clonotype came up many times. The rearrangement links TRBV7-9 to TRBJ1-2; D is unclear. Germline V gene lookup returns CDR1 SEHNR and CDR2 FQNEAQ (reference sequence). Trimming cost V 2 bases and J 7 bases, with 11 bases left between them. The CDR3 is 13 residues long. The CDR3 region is CASSLLGGGGYTF. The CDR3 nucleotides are TGTGCCAGCAGCTTATTGGGCGGCGGTGGCTACACCTTC.

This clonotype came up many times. DNA of the CDR3: TGTGCCAGTGGGCTTGGCGTTAGCTGCTACACCTTC. It encodes CASGLGVSCYTF. The V call is TRBV6-2 or TRBV6-3, the J call TRBJ1-2; D is unclear. Trimming took off 9 bases at V and 9 bases at J, with 17 bases between the two ends. Germline CDR1 is MNHEY and CDR2 is SVGEGT. The CDR3 length is 12 residues.